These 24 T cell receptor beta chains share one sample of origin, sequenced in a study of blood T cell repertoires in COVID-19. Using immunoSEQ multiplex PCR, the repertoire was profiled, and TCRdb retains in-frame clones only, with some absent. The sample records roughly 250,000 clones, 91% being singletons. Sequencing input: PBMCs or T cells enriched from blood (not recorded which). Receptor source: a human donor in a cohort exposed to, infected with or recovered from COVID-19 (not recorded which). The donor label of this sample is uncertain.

Here the CDR3 DNA reads TGTGCTAGTGGTGAGAGGGGGCTGAACACTGAAGCTTTCTTT. As protein: CASGERGLNTEAFF. The gene calls are TRBV12-5 and TRBJ1-1, with 7 bases that match TRBD1. CDR3 length: 14 amino acids. The ends lost 5 bases at V and 0 bases at J; junction bases unmatched: 3. Germline CDR1 is LGHNT and CDR2 is FRNRAP.

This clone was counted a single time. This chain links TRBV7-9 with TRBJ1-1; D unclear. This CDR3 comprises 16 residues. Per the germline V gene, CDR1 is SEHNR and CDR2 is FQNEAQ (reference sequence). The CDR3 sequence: CGSSLRGRLSDTEAFF. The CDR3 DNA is TGTGGGTCTTCGTTGAGAGGGCGACTTTCGGACACTGAAGCTTTCTTT.

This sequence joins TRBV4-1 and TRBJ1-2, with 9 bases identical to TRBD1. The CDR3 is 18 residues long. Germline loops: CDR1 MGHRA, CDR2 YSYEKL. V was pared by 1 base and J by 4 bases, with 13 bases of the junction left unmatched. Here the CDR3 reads CASSQVWTSGTGTYGYTF. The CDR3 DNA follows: TGCGCCAGCAGCCAAGTATGGACCTCCGGGACAGGGACCTATGGCTACACCTTC.

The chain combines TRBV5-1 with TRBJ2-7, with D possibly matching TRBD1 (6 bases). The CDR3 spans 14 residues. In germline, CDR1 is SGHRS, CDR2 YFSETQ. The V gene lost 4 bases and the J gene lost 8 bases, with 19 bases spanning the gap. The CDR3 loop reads CASSTDHRQDQQYF. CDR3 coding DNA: TGCGCCAGCAGCACCGATCATAGACAGGACCAGCAGTACTTC.

The CDR3: CASRGQGRNGYTF. In DNA, the CDR3 is TGTGCCAGCAGGGGACAGGGTCGGAATGGCTACACCTTC. The chain joins TRBV6-5 to TRBJ1-2; 9 bases align to TRBD1. This CDR3 comprises 13 residues. Germline V lookup: CDR1 MNHEY, CDR2 SVGAGI. The junction had 5 bases not matched to a gene; V was cut back by 6 bases and J by 6 bases.

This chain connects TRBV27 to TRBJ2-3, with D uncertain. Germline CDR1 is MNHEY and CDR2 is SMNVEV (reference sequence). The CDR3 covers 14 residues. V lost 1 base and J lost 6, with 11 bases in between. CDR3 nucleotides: TGTGCCAGCAGTTTATTAAACCTCCGGGATACGCAGTATTTT. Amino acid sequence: CASSLLNLRDTQYF.

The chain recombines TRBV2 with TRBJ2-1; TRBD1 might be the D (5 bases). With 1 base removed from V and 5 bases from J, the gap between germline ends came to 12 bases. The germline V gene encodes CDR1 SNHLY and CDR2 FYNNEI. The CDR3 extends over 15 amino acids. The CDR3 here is CASSEGQGINNEQFF. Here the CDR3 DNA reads TGTGCCAGCAGTGAAGGGCAGGGAATCAACAATGAGCAGTTCTTC.

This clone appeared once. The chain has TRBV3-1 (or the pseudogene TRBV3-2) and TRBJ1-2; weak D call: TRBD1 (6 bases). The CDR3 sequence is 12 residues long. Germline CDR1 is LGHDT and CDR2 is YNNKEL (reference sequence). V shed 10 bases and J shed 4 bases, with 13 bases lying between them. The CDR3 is CAINREIYGYTF. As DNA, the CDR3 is TGTGCCATCAACAGGGAGATCTATGGCTACACCTTC.

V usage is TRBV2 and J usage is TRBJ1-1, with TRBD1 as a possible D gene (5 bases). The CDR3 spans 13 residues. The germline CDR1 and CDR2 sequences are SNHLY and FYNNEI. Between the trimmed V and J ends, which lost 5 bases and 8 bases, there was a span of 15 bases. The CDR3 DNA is TGTGCCAGCAGTCGCCGACAGATAAAAGAAGCTTTCTTT. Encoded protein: CASSRRQIKEAFF.

The CDR3 region has the DNA TGTGCCAGCTCACCCCGAGCCGCGGGTCAGCCCCAGCATTTT. Translated, it gives CASSPRAAGQPQHF. The chain joins TRBV18 to TRBJ1-5; D is unclear. This CDR3 region has 14 residues. Germline V gene data show CDR1 as KGHSH and CDR2 as LQKENI. With 3 bases removed from V and 6 bases from J, the gap between germline ends came to 12 bases.

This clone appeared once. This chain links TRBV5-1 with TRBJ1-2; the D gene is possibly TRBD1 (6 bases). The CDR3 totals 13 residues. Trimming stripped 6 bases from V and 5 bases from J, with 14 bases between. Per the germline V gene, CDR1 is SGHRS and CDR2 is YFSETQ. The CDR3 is CASNQGGTYGYTF. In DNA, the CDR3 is TGCGCCAGCAATCAAGGGGGAACTTATGGCTACACCTTC. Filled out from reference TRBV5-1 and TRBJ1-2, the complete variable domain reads KAGVTQTPRYLIKTRGQQVTLSCSPISGHRSVSWYQQTPGQGLQFLFEYFSETQRNKGNFPGRFSGRQFSNSRSEMNVSTLELGDSALYLCASNQGGTYGYTFGSGTRLTVV.

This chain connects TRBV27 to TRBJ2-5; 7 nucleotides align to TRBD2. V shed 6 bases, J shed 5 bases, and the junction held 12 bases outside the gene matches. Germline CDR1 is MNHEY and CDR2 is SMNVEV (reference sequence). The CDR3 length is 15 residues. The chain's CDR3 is CASSPTRLAGETQYF. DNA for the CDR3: TGTGCCAGCAGCCCCACTAGACTAGCTGGGGAGACCCAGTACTTC.

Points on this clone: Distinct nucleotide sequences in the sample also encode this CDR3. This chain's CDR3 is CASSQGTGGGYEQYF. In DNA form, the CDR3 reads TGTGCCAGCAGCCAAGGGACAGGGGGAGGGTACGAGCAGTACTTC. The chain uses TRBV4-2 and TRBJ2-7; 10 bases match TRBD1. Trimming cost V 1 base and J 4 bases; bases outside gene matches: 4. CDR1 is LGHNA and CDR2 is YNFKEQ in the germline V gene. The CDR3 extends over 15 amino acids.

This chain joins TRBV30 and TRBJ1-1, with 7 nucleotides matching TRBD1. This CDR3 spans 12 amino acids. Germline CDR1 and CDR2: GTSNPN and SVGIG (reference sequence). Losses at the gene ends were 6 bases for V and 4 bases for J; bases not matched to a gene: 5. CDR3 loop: CACKTGFTEAFF. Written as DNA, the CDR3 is TGTGCCTGTAAGACAGGGTTCACTGAAGCTTTCTTT.

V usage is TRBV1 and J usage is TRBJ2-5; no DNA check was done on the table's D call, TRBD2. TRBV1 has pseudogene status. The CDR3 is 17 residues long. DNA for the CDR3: TGCACCAGCAGCCAAAAGCGGGGGGGCATGGGCGGAGAGACCCAGTACTTC. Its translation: CTSSQKRGGMGGETQYF.

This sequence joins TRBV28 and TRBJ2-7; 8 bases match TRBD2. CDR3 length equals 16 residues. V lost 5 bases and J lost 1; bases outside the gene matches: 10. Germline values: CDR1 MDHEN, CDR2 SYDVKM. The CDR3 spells CASSPQGSGVSYEQYF. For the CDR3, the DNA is TGTGCCAGCAGTCCCCAGGGTAGCGGGGTGTCCTACGAGCAGTACTTC.

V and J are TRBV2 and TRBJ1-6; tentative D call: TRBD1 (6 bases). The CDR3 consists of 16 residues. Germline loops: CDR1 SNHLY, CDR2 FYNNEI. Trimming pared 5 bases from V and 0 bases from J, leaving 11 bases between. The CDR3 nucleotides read TGTGCCAGCAGTTGGGAAGGGGGCTCCTATAATTCACCCCTCCACTTT. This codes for CASSWEGGSYNSPLHF.

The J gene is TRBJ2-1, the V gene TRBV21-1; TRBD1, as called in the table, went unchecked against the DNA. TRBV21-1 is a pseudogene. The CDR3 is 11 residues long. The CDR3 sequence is CAKNSYNEQFF. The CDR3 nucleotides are TGTGCCAAGAACAGCTACAATGAGCAGTTCTTC.

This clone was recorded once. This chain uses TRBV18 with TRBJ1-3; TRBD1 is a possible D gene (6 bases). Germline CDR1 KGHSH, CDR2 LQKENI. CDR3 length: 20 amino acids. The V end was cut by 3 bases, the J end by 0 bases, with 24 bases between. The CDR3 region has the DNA TGTGCCAGCTCACCTACCACAATATCGACAGGACTTAGCTCTGGAAACACCATATATTTT. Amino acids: CASSPTTISTGLSSGNTIYF.

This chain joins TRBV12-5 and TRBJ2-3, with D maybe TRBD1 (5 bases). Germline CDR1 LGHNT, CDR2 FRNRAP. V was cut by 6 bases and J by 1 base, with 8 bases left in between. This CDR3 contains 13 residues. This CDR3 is CASGLRGTDTQYF. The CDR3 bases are TGTGCTAGTGGACTCAGGGGCACAGATACGCAGTATTTT.

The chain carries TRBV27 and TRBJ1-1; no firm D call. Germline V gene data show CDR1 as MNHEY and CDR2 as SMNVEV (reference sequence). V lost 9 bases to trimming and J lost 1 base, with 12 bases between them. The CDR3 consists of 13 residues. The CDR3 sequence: CASSKGGNTEAFF. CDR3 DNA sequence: TGTGCCAGTAGTAAGGGAGGGAACACTGAAGCTTTCTTT.

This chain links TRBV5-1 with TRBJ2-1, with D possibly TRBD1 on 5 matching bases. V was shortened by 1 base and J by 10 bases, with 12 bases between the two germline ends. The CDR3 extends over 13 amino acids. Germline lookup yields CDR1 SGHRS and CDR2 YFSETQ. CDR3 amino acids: CASSLKGLREQFF. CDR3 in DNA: TGCGCCAGCAGCTTGAAGGGGTTACGGGAGCAGTTCTTC.

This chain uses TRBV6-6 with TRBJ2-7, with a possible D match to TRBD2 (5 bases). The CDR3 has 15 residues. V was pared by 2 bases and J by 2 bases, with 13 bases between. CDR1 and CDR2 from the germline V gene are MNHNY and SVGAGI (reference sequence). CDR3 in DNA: TGTGCCAGCAGTTACGGAGGTTGGGGTCCCTACGAGCAGTACTTC. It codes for CASSYGGWGPYEQYF.

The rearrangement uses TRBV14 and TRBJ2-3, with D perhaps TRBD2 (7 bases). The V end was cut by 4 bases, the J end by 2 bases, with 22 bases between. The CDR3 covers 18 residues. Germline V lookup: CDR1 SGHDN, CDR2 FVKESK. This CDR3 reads CASSRTYGRGAYTDTQYF. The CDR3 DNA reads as TGTGCCAGCAGCCGAACCTATGGTCGGGGGGCTTACACAGATACGCAGTATTTT.